Shown below are 22 T cell receptor beta chains from a single sample sequenced in a study of Ad26.COV2.S vaccination and SARS-CoV-2 variants. The treatment denotes: 15 to 20 received Ad26.COV2.S at low or high dose, single or two shots; about 5 received placebo; per-sample allocation not given. The samples date from day 63 after the first vaccine or placebo injection. TCRdb's table, derived via immunoSEQ multiplex PCR, lists solely in-frame clones and lacks some. Of 300,000 to 500,000 clones listed, more than 85% are singletons. The material was peripheral blood, obtained in a trial of Ad26.COV2.S vaccine versus placebo. Source of these receptors: a person aged 18-65 years who received the Ad26.COV2.S COVID-19 vaccine or a placebo.

The rearrangement uses TRBV3-1 (or the pseudogene TRBV3-2) and TRBJ1-4; weak D call: TRBD1 (6 bases). CDR1 and CDR2 from the germline V gene are LGHDT and YNNKEL (reference sequence). Trimming pared 7 bases from V and 8 bases from J, leaving 20 bases between. The CDR3 extends over 15 amino acids. For the CDR3, the DNA is TGTGCCAGCACCCCGAGAGGGGGGCTAGGGGAAAAACTGTTTTTT. This translates into CASTPRGGLGEKLFF.

This rearrangement joins TRBV27 to TRBJ1-4; D possibly corresponds to TRBD1 (5 bases). V was cut by 10 bases and J by 0 bases, with 18 bases left in between. The CDR3 covers 16 residues. Germline loops: CDR1 MNHEY, CDR2 SMNVEV (reference sequence). In nucleotides, the CDR3 is TGTGCCATGGCGGGCAGGGCAATATCAACTAATGAAAAACTGTTTTTT. This codes for CAMAGRAISTNEKLFF.

The rearrangement uses TRBV7-2 and TRBJ1-6, with TRBD1 identical over 10 bases. The length of the CDR3 is 16 residues. V trimming: 6 bases; J trimming: 7 bases; junction bases outside the gene matches: 9. The germline V gene encodes CDR1 SGHTA and CDR2 FQGNSA. In nucleotides, the CDR3 is TGTGCCAGCAGGTTGACAGGGGGCATGTGGAATTCACCCCTCCACTTT. Translating gives CASRLTGGMWNSPLHF.

This sequence joins TRBV6-1 and TRBJ1-2, with 10 nucleotides matching TRBD1. The CDR3 has 13 residues. V shed 3 bases, J shed 8 bases, and the junction held 3 bases outside the gene matches. From germline, CDR1 is MNHNS and CDR2 SASEGT. The CDR3, as DNA: TGTGCCAGCAGTGAGGACAGGGGGACGGGCTACACCTTC. Encoded protein: CASSEDRGTGYTF.

This chain's CDR3 is CASSFWTLQETQYF. For the CDR3, the DNA is TGTGCCAGCAGCTTCTGGACACTCCAAGAGACCCAGTACTTC. V is TRBV7-9 and J is TRBJ2-5; tentative D call: TRBD1 (5 bases). V shed 3 bases and J shed 1 base, with 9 bases lying between them. This CDR3 comprises 14 residues. Per the germline V gene, CDR1 is SEHNR and CDR2 is FQNEAQ (reference sequence).

The chain is built from TRBV5-1 and TRBJ2-2; D unresolved. Trimming left V 0 bases short and J 0 bases short, with 9 bases between. The CDR3 runs 16 residues. Germline V lookup: CDR1 SGHRS, CDR2 YFSETQ. The CDR3 spells CASSLAARTNTGELFF. In nucleotides, the CDR3 is TGCGCCAGCAGCTTGGCAGCCCGCACGAACACCGGGGAGCTGTTTTTT.

V is TRBV14 and J is TRBJ1-1; D possibly corresponds to TRBD1 (6 bases). Per germline, CDR1 SGHDN and CDR2 FVKESK. The germline V and J ends were trimmed by 0 bases and 11 bases, with 22 bases remaining between them. The CDR3 covers 16 residues. In DNA form, the CDR3 reads TGTGCCAGCAGCCAAGACCGCATCAGGACAGCACCAGGCGCTTTCTTT. It specifies CASSQDRIRTAPGAFF.

The chain links TRBV18 to TRBJ2-1; maybe TRBD2 (6 bases). The germline V gene encodes CDR1 KGHSH and CDR2 LQKENI. The length of the CDR3 is 15 residues. V gave up 2 bases and J gave up 9 bases, with 17 bases separating them. As DNA, the CDR3 is TGTGCCAGCTCACCAATGAGACTAGGGGTTGGTGAGCAGTTCTTC. Encoded protein: CASSPMRLGVGEQFF.

The chain recombines TRBV2 with TRBJ1-1, with 11 nucleotides matching TRBD1. Germline V gives CDR1 SNHLY, CDR2 FYNNEI. CDR3 length equals 16 residues. V was pared by 6 bases and J by 1 base, with 7 bases of the junction left unmatched. CDR3 sequence: CASSRTGGEGNTEAFF. The CDR3 nucleotides are TGTGCCAGCAGCCGGACAGGGGGCGAGGGGAACACTGAAGCTTTCTTT.

This rearrangement joins TRBV19 to TRBJ2-7, with 9 bases aligning to TRBD2. V dropped 6 bases and J dropped 3; count of bases not matched to a gene: 6. The V gene's germline CDR1 is LNHDA and CDR2 SQIVND (reference sequence). The CDR3 runs 14 residues. CDR3: CASRASGERYEQYF. The CDR3 DNA reads TGTGCCAGTAGGGCTAGCGGGGAACGCTACGAGCAGTACTTC.

The chain is built from TRBV13 and TRBJ2-5, with 7 bases fitting TRBD2. The CDR3 sequence is 17 residues long. Germline V gene sequence: CDR1 PRHDT, CDR2 FYEKMQ (reference sequence). Trimming removed 2 bases from V and 1 base from J; junction bases left unmatched: 10. This CDR3 is CASSLSPGTNFQETQYF. The CDR3 DNA reads as TGTGCCAGCAGCTTATCGCCCGGGACTAACTTCCAAGAGACCCAGTACTTC.

The chain uses TRBV6-2 or TRBV6-3 and TRBJ1-4; the D gene is possibly TRBD1 (6 bases). Germline V gene lookup returns CDR1 MNHEY and CDR2 SVGEGT. V was clipped by 2 bases and J by 3 bases, with 13 bases between them. This CDR3 contains 16 residues. In nucleotides, the CDR3 is TGTGCCAGCAGTTACCCCCCGGACAGTTCTAATGAAAAACTGTTTTTT. Its translation is CASSYPPDSSNEKLFF.

The chain combines TRBV11-3 with TRBJ1-5; possibly TRBD1 for D (5 bases). CDR1 is SGHNT, CDR2 YENEEA, per germline. V lost 5 bases, J lost 5 bases, and 7 bases lay in between. This CDR3 has 12 residues. The CDR3 region has the DNA TGTGCCAGCAGCGTAGGGGATCAGCCCCAGCATTTT. Translated, it gives CASSVGDQPQHF.

As to this clone: The sample contains more than one DNA sequence encoding this CDR3. V and J are TRBV7-2 and TRBJ2-2, with D uncertain. The germline V gene has CDR1 SGHTA and CDR2 FQGNSA. The CDR3 has 14 residues. V was trimmed by 1 base and J by 1 base, leaving 4 bases between them. The CDR3, as DNA: TGTGCCAGCAGCTTAGGGCAGAACACCGGGGAGCTGTTTTTT. It encodes CASSLGQNTGELFF.

In DNA, the CDR3 is TGTGCCAGTAGTATGGACAGTAACTATGGCTACACCTTC. Protein: CASSMDSNYGYTF. The J gene is TRBJ1-2, the V gene TRBV19; possibly TRBD1 for D (6 bases). V was cut by 3 bases and J by 1 base, with 6 bases left in between. Germline values: CDR1 LNHDA, CDR2 SQIVND (reference sequence). The CDR3 is 13 amino acids.

A remark on this clone: At the DNA level, this CDR3 is encoded by other sequences in the same sample as well. The chain carries TRBV19 and TRBJ2-7; D is perhaps TRBD2 (5 bases). The CDR3 is made up of 14 amino acids. CDR1 and CDR2 (germline): LNHDA, SQIVND (reference sequence). Trimming took 3 bases from V and 0 from J, leaving 9 bases between them. The CDR3: CASSISGSSYEQYF. In nucleotides, the CDR3 is TGTGCCAGTAGTATTTCGGGAAGCTCCTACGAGCAGTACTTC.

This chain connects TRBV19 to TRBJ2-2, with 7 bases that match TRBD1. Germline V gives CDR1 LNHDA, CDR2 SQIVND (reference sequence). J gave up 7 bases and V 8 bases, and 4 bases lay outside the gene matches. The CDR3 is 12 residues long. This CDR3 is CASDRADGELFF. The DNA for the CDR3 is TGTGCCAGTGACAGGGCCGACGGGGAGCTGTTTTTT.

This clone was recorded only once. The chain carries TRBV6-2 or TRBV6-3 and TRBJ1-1; D unclear. Trimming removed 3 bases at V and 1 base at J, with 12 bases between. Germline CDR1 MNHEY, CDR2 SVGEGT. The CDR3 is 15 amino acids. The CDR3 spells CASSYPDLGNTEAFF. DNA of the CDR3: TGTGCCAGCAGTTATCCCGACCTTGGGAACACTGAAGCTTTCTTT.

Points on this clone: This same CDR3 is encoded by further DNA sequences in the sample. This rearrangement joins TRBV7-2 to TRBJ2-7; a possible D gene is TRBD2 (5 bases). This CDR3 comprises 14 residues. V lost 0 bases and J lost 0, with 6 bases in between. CDR1 and CDR2 from the germline V gene are SGHTA and FQGNSA. The CDR3 DNA sequence: TGTGCCAGCAGCTTAGCGGGGAGCTCCTACGAGCAGTACTTC. It yields the protein CASSLAGSSYEQYF.

As concerns this clone: At the DNA level, this CDR3 is encoded by other sequences in the same sample as well. The V call is TRBV5-1, the J call TRBJ2-5; D is unresolved. This CDR3 is 12 amino acids long. Germline CDR1 is SGHRS and CDR2 is YFSETQ. The V end was cut by 0 bases, the J end by 5 bases, with 5 bases between. CDR3 nucleotide sequence: TGCGCCAGCAGCTTGGGGGCGGAGACCCAGTACTTC. Translation gives CASSLGAETQYF.

This clone was seen a few times. The V gene is TRBV7-9, the J gene TRBJ1-4; D possibly corresponds to TRBD1 (5 bases). In germline, CDR1 is SEHNR, CDR2 FQNEAQ (reference sequence). The V end lost 1 base, the J end lost 8 bases, and 11 bases lay between the germline ends. The CDR3 sequence is 14 residues long. The chain's CDR3 is CASSLESKGEKLFF. The CDR3 DNA reads as TGTGCCAGCAGCTTAGAGTCGAAGGGGGAAAAACTGTTTTTT.

This chain links TRBV12-3 or TRBV12-4 with TRBJ1-1; D call uncertain. The V end lost 6 bases, the J end lost 11 bases, and 16 bases lay between the germline ends. The CDR3 runs to 12 residues. The CDR3 reads CASSPNPAGAFF. DNA of the CDR3: TGTGCCAGCAGCCCGAATCCGGCGGGCGCTTTCTTT.